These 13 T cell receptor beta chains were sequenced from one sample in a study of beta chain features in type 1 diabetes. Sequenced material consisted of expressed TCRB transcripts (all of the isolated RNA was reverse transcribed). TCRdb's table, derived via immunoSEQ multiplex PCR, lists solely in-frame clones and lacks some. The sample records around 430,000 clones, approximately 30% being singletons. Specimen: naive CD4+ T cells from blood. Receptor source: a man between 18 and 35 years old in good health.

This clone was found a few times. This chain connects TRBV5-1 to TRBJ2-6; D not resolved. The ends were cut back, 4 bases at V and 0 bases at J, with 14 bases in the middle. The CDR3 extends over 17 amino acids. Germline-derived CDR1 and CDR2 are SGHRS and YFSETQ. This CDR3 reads CASSRTVVASGANVLTF. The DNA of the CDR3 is TGCGCCAGCAGCAGAACGGTAGTAGCCTCTGGGGCCAACGTCCTGACTTTC.

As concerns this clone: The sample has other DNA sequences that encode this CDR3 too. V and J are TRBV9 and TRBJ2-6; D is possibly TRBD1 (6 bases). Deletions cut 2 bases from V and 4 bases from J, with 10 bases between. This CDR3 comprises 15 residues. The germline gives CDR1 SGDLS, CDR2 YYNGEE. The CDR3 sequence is CASSVAGAGANVLTF. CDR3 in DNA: TGTGCCAGCAGCGTGGCAGGGGCGGGGGCCAACGTCCTGACTTTC.

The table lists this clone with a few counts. CDR3 coding DNA: TGTGCCAGCAGACAGGTACTAGCGGGAGCGTCCAATGAGCAGTTCTTC. Translated, it gives CASRQVLAGASNEQFF. The rearrangement links TRBV27 to TRBJ2-1; 11 bases fit TRBD2. The V and J ends lost 6 bases and 6 bases, in that order; junction bases with no gene match: 10. Germline CDR1 is MNHEY and CDR2 is SMNVEV (reference sequence). The CDR3 totals 16 residues.

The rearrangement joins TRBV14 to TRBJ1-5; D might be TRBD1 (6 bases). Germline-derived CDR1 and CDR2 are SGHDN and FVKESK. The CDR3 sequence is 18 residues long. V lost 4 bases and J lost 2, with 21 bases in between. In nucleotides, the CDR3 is TGTGCCAGCAGCCTTCTCGGCCAGGGGAGGCGCGGCAATCAGCCCCAGCATTTT. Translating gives CASSLLGQGRRGNQPQHF.

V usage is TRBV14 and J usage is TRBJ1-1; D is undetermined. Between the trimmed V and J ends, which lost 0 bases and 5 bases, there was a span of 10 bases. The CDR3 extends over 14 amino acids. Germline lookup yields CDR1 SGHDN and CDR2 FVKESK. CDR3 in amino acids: CASSQDTLVTEAFF. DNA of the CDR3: TGTGCCAGCAGCCAAGATACGCTGGTGACTGAAGCTTTCTTT.

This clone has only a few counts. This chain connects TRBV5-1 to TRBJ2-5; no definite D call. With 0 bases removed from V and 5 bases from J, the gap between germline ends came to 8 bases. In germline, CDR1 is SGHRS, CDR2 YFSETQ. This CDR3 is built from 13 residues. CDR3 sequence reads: CASSLGVGETQYF. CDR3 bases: TGCGCCAGCAGCTTGGGCGTGGGGGAGACCCAGTACTTC. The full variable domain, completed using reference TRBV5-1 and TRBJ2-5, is KAGVTQTPRYLIKTRGQQVTLSCSPISGHRSVSWYQQTPGQGLQFLFEYFSETQRNKGNFPGRFSGRQFSNSRSEMNVSTLELGDSALYLCASSLGVGETQYFGPGTRLLVL.

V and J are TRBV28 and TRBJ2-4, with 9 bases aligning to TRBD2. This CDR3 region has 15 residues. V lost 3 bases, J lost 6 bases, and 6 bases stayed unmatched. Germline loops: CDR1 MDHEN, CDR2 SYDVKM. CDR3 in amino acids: CASSFRLAERNIQYF. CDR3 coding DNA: TGTGCCAGCAGTTTTCGACTAGCGGAGAGAAACATTCAGTACTTC.

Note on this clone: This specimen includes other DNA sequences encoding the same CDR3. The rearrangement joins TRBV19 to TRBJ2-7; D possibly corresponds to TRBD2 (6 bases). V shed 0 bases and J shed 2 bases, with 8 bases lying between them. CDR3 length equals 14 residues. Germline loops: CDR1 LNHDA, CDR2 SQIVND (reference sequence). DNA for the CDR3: TGTGCCAGTAGTATAGATAGCGGAACCTACGAGCAGTACTTC. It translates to CASSIDSGTYEQYF.

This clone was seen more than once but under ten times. The CDR3 reads CASSRTGGIGEKLFF. The CDR3 DNA follows: TGCGCCAGCAGCCGTACAGGGGGCATTGGTGAAAAACTGTTTTTT. The chain joins TRBV4-1 to TRBJ1-4, with TRBD1 matching over 9 bases. The J segment lost 7 bases and the V segment lost 4 bases, leaving 7 bases of the junction unmatched. Germline V lookup: CDR1 MGHRA, CDR2 YSYEKL. The CDR3 covers 15 residues.

In DNA form, the CDR3 reads TGTGCCTGGAGTGGTCAGCTCACAGATACGCAGTATTTT. Translated, it gives CAWSGQLTDTQYF. This chain links TRBV30 with TRBJ2-3; no clear D gene. V was pared by 1 base and J by 2 bases, with 7 bases between. CDR3 size: 13 residues. Per germline, CDR1 GTSNPN and CDR2 SVGIG (reference sequence).

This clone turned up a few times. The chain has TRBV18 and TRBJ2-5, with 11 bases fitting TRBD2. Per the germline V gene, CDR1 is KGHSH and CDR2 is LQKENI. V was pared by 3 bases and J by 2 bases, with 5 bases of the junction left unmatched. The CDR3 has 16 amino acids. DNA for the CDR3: TGTGCCAGCTCACCTCTAGCGGGAGGACGGCAAGAGACCCAGTACTTC. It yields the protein CASSPLAGGRQETQYF.

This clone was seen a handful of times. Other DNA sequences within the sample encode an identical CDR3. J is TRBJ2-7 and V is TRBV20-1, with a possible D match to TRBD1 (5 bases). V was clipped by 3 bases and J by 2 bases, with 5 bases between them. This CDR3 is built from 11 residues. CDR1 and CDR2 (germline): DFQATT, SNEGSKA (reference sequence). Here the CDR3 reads CSARGPYEQYF. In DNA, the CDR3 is TGCAGTGCTAGGGGGCCCTACGAGCAGTACTTC.

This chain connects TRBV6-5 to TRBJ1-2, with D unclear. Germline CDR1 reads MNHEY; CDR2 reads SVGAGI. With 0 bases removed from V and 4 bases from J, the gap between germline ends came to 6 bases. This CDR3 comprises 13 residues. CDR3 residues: CASSYSIGYGYTF. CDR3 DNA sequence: TGTGCCAGCAGTTACTCGATAGGCTATGGCTACACCTTC.